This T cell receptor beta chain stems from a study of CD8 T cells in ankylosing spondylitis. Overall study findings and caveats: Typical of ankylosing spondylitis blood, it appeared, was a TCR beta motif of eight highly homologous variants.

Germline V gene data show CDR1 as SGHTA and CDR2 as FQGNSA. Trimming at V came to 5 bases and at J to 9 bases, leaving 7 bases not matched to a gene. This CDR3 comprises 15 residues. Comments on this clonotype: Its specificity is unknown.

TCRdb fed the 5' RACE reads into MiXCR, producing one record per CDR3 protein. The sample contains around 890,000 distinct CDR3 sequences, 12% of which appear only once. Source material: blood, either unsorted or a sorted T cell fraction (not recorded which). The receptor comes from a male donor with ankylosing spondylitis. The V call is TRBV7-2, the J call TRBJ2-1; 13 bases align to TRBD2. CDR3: CASSRQTSGGSEQFF. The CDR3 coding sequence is TGTGCCAGCAGCCGCCAGACTAGCGGGGGGAGTGAGCAGTTCTTC.